A single TCR beta chain is shown here with its context. Sequenced by immunoSEQ multiplex PCR; TCRdb stores in-frame clones only, minus some. This sample carries about 120,000 clones, under 80% of them seen once, and the ten largest clones take approximately 2.5%. The V and J ends lost 6 bases and 2 bases, in that order; junction bases with no gene match: 4. Germline V CDR1 and CDR2: SGHAT, FQNNGV. This CDR3 region has 15 residues. This specimen belongs to a study of blood T cell repertoires in COVID-19. The chain carries TRBV11-2 and TRBJ1-6; 7 bases fit TRBD1. The sequence was obtained from a man in his 70s with acute or convalescent COVID-19. Sequenced: peripheral blood. CDR3 sequence: CASSADRAYNSPLHF. CDR3 DNA sequence: TGTGCCAGCAGTGCTGACAGGGCCTATAATTCACCCCTCCACTTT.